This T cell receptor beta chain was recovered during a study of vaccination and CD4 T cells after COVID-19. In the case of this clonotype: The antigen is not known.

CDR1 and CDR2 (germline): WSHSY, SAAADI. V trimming: 6 bases; J trimming: 0 bases; junction bases outside the gene matches: 9. This CDR3 contains 18 residues. Treatment of the sample: approximately 9-day PBMC culture with coronavirus spike peptide pools or control peptides (ViraFEST assay). Convalescent patients tested SARS-CoV-2 PCR positive from March to December 2020, before Alpha, Beta and Delta emerged. At the Johns Hopkins FTIC core, DNA taken from cultured CD4+ T cells was sequenced by way of the Oncomine TCR Beta short-read assay. TCRdb recomputed calls from the PCR reads with MiXCR, one row per CDR3 protein. In the table there are almost 20,000 distinct CDR3 sequences, approximately 59% of which are singletons.

The chain employs TRBV10-2 and TRBJ1-6; 9 nucleotides agree with TRBD1. The clonotype was recovered from a human donor who had recovered from COVID-19. The specimen comprised CD4+ T cells from blood, cultured in vitro, sampled after SARS-CoV-2 vaccination. Here the CDR3 DNA reads TGCGCCAGCAGCGCCCGGACAGGGGATTCCTCCTATAATTCACCCCTCCACTTT. The encoded protein is CASSARTGDSSYNSPLHF.